This T cell receptor beta chain was documented in a study of T cells of healthy individuals. Germline-derived CDR1 and CDR2 are DFQATT and SNEGSKA (reference sequence). V lost 0 bases to trimming and J lost 5 bases; unmatched junction nucleotides: 6. The CDR3 sequence is 14 residues long. This clonotype came up many times. TCRdb reprocessed the 5' RACE reads with MiXCR, giving one entry per CDR3 protein. This sample has 60,000 to 80,000 distinct CDR3 sequences, with 15% to 20% found just once. The sequence was collected from a human donor in good health. This chain joins TRBV20-1 and TRBJ2-5, with 7 bases aligning to TRBD2. The CDR3 region is CSAREGLAVETQYF. As DNA, the CDR3 is TGCAGTGCTAGAGAAGGGCTAGCGGTCGAGACCCAGTACTTC.